Described below is a single T cell receptor (beta chain) sequence and its context. Its specificity is unknown. This sample stems from a study of T cells in Graves' hyperthyroidism and ophthalmopathy. General study findings and limits: Blood held most thyroid clonotypes expanded above 0.001 frequency. The authors' 13 V-J model separated ophthalmopathy from stable hyperthyroidism.

The CDR3 totals 13 residues. V was clipped by 2 bases and J by 3 bases, with 8 bases between them. Germline values: CDR1 SGHKS, CDR2 YYEKEE (reference sequence). Each patient was aged 18 to 65 and had newly diagnosed hyperthyroidism of under 2 months' duration. Blood dates from first hyperthyroidism diagnosis, before any ophthalmopathy symptoms. The investigators amplified TCR beta CDR3 regions from RNA transcripts. Carried out on the TCR CDR3, a first-round RT-PCR used the HTBI primer set. TCRdb re-analysed the multiplex PCR reads in MiXCR, keeping a single row per CDR3 protein. Among about 350,000 distinct CDR3 sequences listed, about 18% were seen once.

The sequence was obtained from a woman in her 30s with Graves' hyperthyroidism that later progressed to Graves' ophthalmopathy. The chain is built from TRBV5-5 and TRBJ1-2; TRBD1 is a possible D gene (5 bases). Material for sequencing was blood. In nucleotides, the CDR3 is TGTGCCAGCAGCTTCAGGGTTGACTATGGCTACACCTTC. This translates into CASSFRVDYGYTF. The full variable domain, completed using reference TRBV5-5 and TRBJ1-2, is DAGVTQSPTHLIKTRGQQVTLRCSPISGHKSVSWYQQVLGQGPQFIFQYYEKEERGRGNFPDRFSARQFPNYSSELNVNALLLGDSALYLCASSFRVDYGYTFGSGTRLTVV.